The clone carrying this T cell receptor (beta chain) is a singleton in its sample. This entry comes from a study of blood T cells in healthy people across ages. Sample-barcoded 5' priming and a J-beta primer mix drove a second PCR of about 6 to 11 cycles. TCRdb redid the calling of the 5' RACE reads with MiXCR, one entry per CDR3 protein. The table shows approximately 900,000 distinct CDR3 sequences, with almost 30% occurring only once. The CDR3 covers 14 residues. Looked up from germline, CDR1 is SGDLS and CDR2 is YYNGEE. Trimming cost V 2 bases and J 5 bases, with 13 bases left between them. The sample was also linked to a second study, of T cells of mothers and their children. That source adds: Each child gave 2.9 million or so TCR beta CDR3 reads (each mother, over 9 million).

The material sequenced was blood. The chain employs TRBV9 and TRBJ2-5; the D gene is possibly TRBD2 (5 bases). This receptor was obtained from a woman in her 40s in good health. CDR3 residues: CASSVPDSVETQYF. The CDR3 nucleotides read TGTGCCAGCAGCGTTCCGGATAGCGTTGAGACCCAGTACTTC.